These T cell receptor beta chains were read from a single sample in a study of shared clonotypes between healthy human individuals. Sequencing used immunoSEQ multiplex PCR; TCRdb keeps in-frame clones, though not all of them. This sample yields 2 million to 2.5 million clones, of which approximately 95% are seen a single time; around 0.13% belongs to the top ten. What was sequenced was naive CD4+ T cells sorted from blood. These receptors came from a man younger than 35 in good health. CDR3s include the opening cysteine and the closing phenylalanine or tryptophan.

j_call: TRBJ2-5; v_call: TRBV5-1; cdr3_aa: CASSKGQQETQYF
j_call: TRBJ2-7; v_call: TRBV27; cdr3_aa: CASSFPGRGHYEQYF
j_call: TRBJ1-4; v_call: TRBV5-3; cdr3_aa: CARSPLRESNEKLFF
j_call: TRBJ1-2; v_call: TRBV5-1; cdr3_aa: CASRPGLPATYGYTF
j_call: TRBJ2-7; v_call: TRBV30; cdr3_aa: CAWSPLGYEQYF
j_call: TRBJ2-3; v_call: TRBV19; cdr3_aa: CASSILGGDTQYF
j_call: TRBJ1-5; v_call: TRBV28; cdr3_aa: CASSLTDQPQHF
j_call: TRBJ2-3; v_call: TRBV29-1; cdr3_aa: CSVLREGADTQYF
j_call: TRBJ1-5; v_call: TRBV7-2; cdr3_aa: CASSPVGEGQPQHF
j_call: TRBJ2-1; v_call: TRBV4-1; cdr3_aa: CASSPRGALSYNEQFF
j_call: TRBJ2-7; v_call: TRBV6-5; cdr3_aa: CASSYSGKVGSYEQYF
j_call: TRBJ1-5; v_call: TRBV5-8; cdr3_aa: CASSLDRDSRYQPQHF
j_call: TRBJ2-3; v_call: TRBV4-2; cdr3_aa: CASSQAGGDSTDTQYF
j_call: TRBJ2-7; v_call: TRBV7-9; cdr3_aa: CASSSGQGSYEQYF
j_call: TRBJ1-3; v_call: TRBV10-3; cdr3_aa: CAISHEGQDSGNTIYF
j_call: TRBJ1-4; v_call: TRBV11-2; cdr3_aa: CASSLEPRGNEKLFF
j_call: TRBJ1-2; v_call: TRBV12-5; cdr3_aa: CASGLLQFRDRGFDNYGYTF
j_call: TRBJ1-1; v_call: TRBV28; cdr3_aa: CASRAGNEAFF
j_call: TRBJ1-3; v_call: TRBV14; cdr3_aa: CASSQRGGPSGTIYF
j_call: TRBJ2-7; v_call: TRBV10-2; cdr3_aa: CASRVAGITGEQYF
j_call: TRBJ1-5; v_call: TRBV7-2; cdr3_aa: CASSRGGNQPQHF
j_call: TRBJ1-1; v_call: TRBV30; cdr3_aa: CAWNVGTLEAFF
j_call: TRBJ2-2; v_call: TRBV5-5; cdr3_aa: CASSMRRGSGTGELFF
j_call: TRBJ2-2; v_call: TRBV27; cdr3_aa: CASSLGQMNTGELFF
j_call: TRBJ2-1; v_call: TRBV5-1; cdr3_aa: CASSSNRAHNEQFF
j_call: TRBJ1-5; v_call: TRBV28; cdr3_aa: CATGDRTGQGNQPQHF
j_call: TRBJ2-2; v_call: TRBV7-9; cdr3_aa: CASSLSATSIYTGELFF